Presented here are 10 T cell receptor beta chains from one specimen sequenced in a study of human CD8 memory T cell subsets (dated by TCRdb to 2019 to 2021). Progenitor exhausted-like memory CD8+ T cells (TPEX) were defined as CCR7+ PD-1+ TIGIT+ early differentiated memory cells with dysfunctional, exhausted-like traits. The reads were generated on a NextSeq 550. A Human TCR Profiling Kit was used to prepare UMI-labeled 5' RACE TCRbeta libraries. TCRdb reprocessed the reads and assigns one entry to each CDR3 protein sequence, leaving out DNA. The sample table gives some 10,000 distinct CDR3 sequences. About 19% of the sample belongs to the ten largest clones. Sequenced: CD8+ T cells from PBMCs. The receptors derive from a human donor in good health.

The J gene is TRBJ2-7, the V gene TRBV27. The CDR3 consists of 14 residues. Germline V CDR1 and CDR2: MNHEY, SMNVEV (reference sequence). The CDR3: CASSPKGGTYEQYF.

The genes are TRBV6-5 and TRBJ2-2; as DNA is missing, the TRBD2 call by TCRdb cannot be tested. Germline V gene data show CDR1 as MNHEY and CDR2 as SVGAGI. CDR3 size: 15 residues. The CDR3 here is CASSYERDGTGELFF.

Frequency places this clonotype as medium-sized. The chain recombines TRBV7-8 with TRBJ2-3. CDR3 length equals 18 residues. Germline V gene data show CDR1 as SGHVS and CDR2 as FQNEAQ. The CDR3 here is CASSLAPTLGAGVDTQYF. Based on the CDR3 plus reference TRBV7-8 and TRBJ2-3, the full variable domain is GAGVSQSPRYKVAKRGQDVALRCDPISGHVSLFWYQQALGQGPEFLTYFQNEAQLDKSGLPSDRFFAERPEGSVSTLKIQRTQQEDSAVYLCASSLAPTLGAGVDTQYFGPGTRLTVL.

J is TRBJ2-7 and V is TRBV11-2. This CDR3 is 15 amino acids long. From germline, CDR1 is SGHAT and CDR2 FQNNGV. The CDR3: CASSLKSGSSYEQYF.

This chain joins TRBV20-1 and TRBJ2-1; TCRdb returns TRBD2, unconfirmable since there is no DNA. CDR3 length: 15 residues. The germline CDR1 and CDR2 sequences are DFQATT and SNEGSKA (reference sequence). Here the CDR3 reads CSASSGRASYNEQFF.

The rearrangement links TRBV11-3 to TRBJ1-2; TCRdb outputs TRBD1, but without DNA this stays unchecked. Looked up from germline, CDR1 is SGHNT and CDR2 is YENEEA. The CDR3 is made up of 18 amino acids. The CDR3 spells CASSLNFQDSPPNYGYTF.

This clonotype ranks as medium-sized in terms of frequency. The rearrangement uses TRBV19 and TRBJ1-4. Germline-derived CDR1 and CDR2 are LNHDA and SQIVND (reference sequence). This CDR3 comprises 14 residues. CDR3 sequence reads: CASSIRSGFEKLFF.

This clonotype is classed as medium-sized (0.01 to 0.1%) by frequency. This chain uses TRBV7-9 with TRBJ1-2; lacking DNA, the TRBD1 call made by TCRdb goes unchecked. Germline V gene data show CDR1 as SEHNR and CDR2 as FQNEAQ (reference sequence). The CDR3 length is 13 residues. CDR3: CASSPPGQGDYTF.

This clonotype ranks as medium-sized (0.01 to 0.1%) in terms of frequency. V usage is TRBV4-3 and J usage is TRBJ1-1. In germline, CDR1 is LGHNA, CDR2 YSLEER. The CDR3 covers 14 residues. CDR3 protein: CASSLQGGRTEAFF.

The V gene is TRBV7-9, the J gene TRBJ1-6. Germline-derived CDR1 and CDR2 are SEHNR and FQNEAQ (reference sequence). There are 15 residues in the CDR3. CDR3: CASSPSTEGDSPLHF. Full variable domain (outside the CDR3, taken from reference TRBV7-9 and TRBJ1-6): DTGVSQNPRHKITKRGQNVTFRCDPISEHNRLYWYRQTLGQGPEFLTYFQNEAQLEKSRLLSDRFSAERPKGSFSTLEIQRTEQGDSAMYLCASSPSTEGDSPLHFGNGTRLTVT.